This T cell receptor (beta chain) derives from a study of blood T cell repertoires in COVID-19. Study-wide context: COVID-19 samples, acute and convalescent, were from the United States, Italy and Spain. T cells, B-cell-depleted T cells, or PBMCs supplied cDNA or gDNA.

Per the study methods: Amplification of reference gene primers was used by the study to estimate nucleated cell counts. Method: immunoSEQ multiplex PCR; TCRdb's copy keeps in-frame clones and lacks some. From that table come the V and J calls and clone size; the DNA was used to work out D and trimming. The table shows about 240,000 clones, with approximately 90% occurring only once. In germline, CDR1 is KGHSH, CDR2 LQKENI. The V segment lost 8 bases and the J segment 9 bases; nucleotides outside the gene matches: 10. The CDR3 is 14 amino acids. This clonotype was sampled from a man in his 60s who had recovered from COVID-19. Material: peripheral blood. This chain links TRBV18 with TRBJ2-6, with 7 bases identical to TRBD1. The CDR3 loop is CASRDRAMGNVLTF. As DNA, the CDR3 is TGTGCCAGCCGCGACAGGGCAATGGGCAACGTCCTGACTTTC.